This T cell receptor beta chain was recovered during a study of blood T cell repertoires in COVID-19 (dated by TCRdb to 2019 to 2021). Broadly, across the study: Samples covering the acute and convalescent phases of COVID-19 were provided by collaborators in the United States, Italy and Spain. The prospective study material was composed of cDNA or gDNA derived from T cells, B-cell-depleted T cells, or PBMCs. The dataset comprised deeply sampled blood TCRbeta repertoires from subjects exposed to, actively infected with, or recovered from COVID-19. The repertoires were released in a freely available public database intended as a resource for research on the immune response to SARS-CoV-2. Samples came from the ongoing ImmuneRACE study (first 160 participants) plus 1,254 subjects from 6 global collaborators. Nearly every sample came with metadata listing a de-identified subject ID, COVID-19 status, age in years and sex. Where available, HLA class I and class II types were taken from metadata supplied by the sample provider and were not determined by assay-based typing.

On the study overall, not on this receptor specifically: The quantity of clinical and demographic metadata differed by source and by participant and was supplied without curation.

For this clone: Its recognized antigen is unknown. At one end, the junction sequence differs from germline, possibly due to a read error.

TCRbeta CDR3 regions were amplified from genomic DNA using the immunoSEQ Assay, a bias-controlled multiplex PCR. On the study's bioinformatics: The number of nucleated cells in each sample was estimated by amplification of reference gene primers within the assay. To quantify the absolute abundance of each unique TCRbeta CDR3 rearrangement, sequence reads were collapsed and filtered. Productive Simpson clonality was computed per sample as the square root of Simpson's diversity index over productive rearrangements. TCRdb's version of the immuneACCESS table is confined to in-frame rearrangements and falls short of the full clone set. An unresolved V gene accounts for under half of the shortfall where checked; the remainder is of unknown origin. That table gives V, J and clone size, and the DNA gave D and trimming. This sample is represented by 200,000 to 300,000 clones; around 85% of them were singletons. The ten largest clones add up to over 7.5% of the sample.

The CDR3 measures 14 amino acids from cysteine to phenylalanine. Only the CDR3 region is kept as DNA, spanning 42 bases read in frame from base 1. The germline V gene encodes CDR1 KGHDR and CDR2 SFDVKD. The collaborating institutions used their own protocols to collect whole blood in K2EDTA tubes. Collaborator samples were shipped for TCRbeta analysis as frozen whole blood, isolated PBMCs, or DNA extracted from either sample type. The sequence links TRBV24-1 to TRBJ2-1; TRBD2 could be the D gene, as 6 bases match. This TCR derives from a man older than 75 with acute or convalescent COVID-19. What was sequenced was peripheral blood. The CDR3 region: CTTQAGTSYNEQFF. The DNA sequence follows: TGTACCACCCAAGCGGGTACATCCTACAATGAGCAGTTCTTC.